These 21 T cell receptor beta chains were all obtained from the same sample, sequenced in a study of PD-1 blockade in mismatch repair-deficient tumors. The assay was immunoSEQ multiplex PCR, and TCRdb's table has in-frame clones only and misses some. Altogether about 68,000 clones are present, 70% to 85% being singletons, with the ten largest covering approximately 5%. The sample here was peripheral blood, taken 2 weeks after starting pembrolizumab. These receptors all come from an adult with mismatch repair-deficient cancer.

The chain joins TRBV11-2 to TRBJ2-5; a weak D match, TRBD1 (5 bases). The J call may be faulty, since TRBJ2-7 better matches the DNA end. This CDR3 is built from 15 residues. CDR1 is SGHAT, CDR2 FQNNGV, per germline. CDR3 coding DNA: TGTGCCAGCAGCCCTCCAAGTTGGGGCGCAAACGAGCAGTACTTC. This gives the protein CASSPPSWGANEQYF.

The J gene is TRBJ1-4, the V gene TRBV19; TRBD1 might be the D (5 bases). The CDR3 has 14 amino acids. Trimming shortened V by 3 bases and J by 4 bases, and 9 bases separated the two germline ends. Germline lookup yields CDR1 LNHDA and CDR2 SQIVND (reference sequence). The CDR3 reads CASSIDRGNEKLFF. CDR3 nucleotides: TGTGCCAGTAGTATCGATAGGGGTAATGAAAAACTGTTTTTT.

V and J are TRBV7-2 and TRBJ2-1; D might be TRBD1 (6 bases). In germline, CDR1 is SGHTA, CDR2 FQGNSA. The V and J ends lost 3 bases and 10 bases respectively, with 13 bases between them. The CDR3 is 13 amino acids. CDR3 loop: CASSFSGTNEQFF. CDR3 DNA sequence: TGTGCCAGCAGCTTTTCCGGGACAAACGAGCAGTTCTTC. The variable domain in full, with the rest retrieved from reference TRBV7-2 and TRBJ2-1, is GAGVSQSPSNKVTEKGKDVELRCDPISGHTALYWYRQSLGQGLEFLIYFQGNSAPDKSGLPSDRFSAERTGGSVSTLTIQRTQQEDSAVYLCASSFSGTNEQFFGPGTRLTVL.

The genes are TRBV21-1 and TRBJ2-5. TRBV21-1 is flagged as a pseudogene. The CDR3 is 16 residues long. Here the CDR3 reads CASSKECRVTQETQYF. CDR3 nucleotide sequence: TGTGCCAGCAGCAAAGAATGTAGGGTCACTCAAGAGACCCAGTACTTC.

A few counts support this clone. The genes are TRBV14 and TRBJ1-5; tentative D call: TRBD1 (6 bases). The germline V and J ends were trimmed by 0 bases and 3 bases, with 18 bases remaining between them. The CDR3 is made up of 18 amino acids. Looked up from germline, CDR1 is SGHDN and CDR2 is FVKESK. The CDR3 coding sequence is TGTGCCAGCAGCCAAGAGGCACAGGGATATCGGATCAATCAGCCCCAGCATTTT. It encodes CASSQEAQGYRINQPQHF.

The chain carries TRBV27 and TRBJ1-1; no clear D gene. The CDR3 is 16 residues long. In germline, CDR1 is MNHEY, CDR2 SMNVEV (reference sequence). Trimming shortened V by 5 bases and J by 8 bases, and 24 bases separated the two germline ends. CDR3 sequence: CASSQTRAALMNEAFF. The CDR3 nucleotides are TGTGCCAGCAGTCAAACCCGGGCGGCCCTGATGAACGAAGCTTTCTTT.

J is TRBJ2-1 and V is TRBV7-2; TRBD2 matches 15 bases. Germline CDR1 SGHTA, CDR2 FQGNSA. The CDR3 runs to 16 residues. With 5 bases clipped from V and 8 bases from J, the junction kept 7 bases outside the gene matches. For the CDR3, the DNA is TGTGCCAGCAGCCGGACTAGCGGGAGGGCGGGCCATGAGCAGTTCTTC. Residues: CASSRTSGRAGHEQFF.

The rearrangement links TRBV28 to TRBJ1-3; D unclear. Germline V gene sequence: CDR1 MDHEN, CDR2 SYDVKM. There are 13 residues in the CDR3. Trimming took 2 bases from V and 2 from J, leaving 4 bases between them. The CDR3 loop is CASSLGPGNTIYF. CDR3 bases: TGTGCCAGCAGTTTAGGGCCTGGAAACACCATATATTTT.

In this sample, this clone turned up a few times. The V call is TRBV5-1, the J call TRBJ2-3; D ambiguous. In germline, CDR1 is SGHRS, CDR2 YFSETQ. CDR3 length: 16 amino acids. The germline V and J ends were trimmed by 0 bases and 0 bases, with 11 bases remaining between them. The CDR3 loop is CASSLEYGTSTDTQYF. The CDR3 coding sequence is TGCGCCAGCAGCTTGGAATACGGTACTAGCACAGATACGCAGTATTTT. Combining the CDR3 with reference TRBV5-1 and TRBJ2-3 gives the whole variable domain KAGVTQTPRYLIKTRGQQVTLSCSPISGHRSVSWYQQTPGQGLQFLFEYFSETQRNKGNFPGRFSGRQFSNSRSEMNVSTLELGDSALYLCASSLEYGTSTDTQYFGPGTRLTVL.

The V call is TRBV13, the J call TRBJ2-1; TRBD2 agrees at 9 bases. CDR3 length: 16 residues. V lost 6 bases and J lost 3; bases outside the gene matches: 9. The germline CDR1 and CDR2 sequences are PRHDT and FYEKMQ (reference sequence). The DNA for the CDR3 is TGTGCCAGCAGTTCCCGACTAGCGGAGCTCTACAATGAGCAGTTCTTC. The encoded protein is CASSSRLAELYNEQFF.

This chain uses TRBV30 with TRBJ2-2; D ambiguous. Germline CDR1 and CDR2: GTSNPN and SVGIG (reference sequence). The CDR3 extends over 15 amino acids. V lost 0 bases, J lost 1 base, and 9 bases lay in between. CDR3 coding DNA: TGTGCCTGGAGTGTCCCCAGCTTGAACACCGGGGAGCTGTTTTTT. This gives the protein CAWSVPSLNTGELFF.

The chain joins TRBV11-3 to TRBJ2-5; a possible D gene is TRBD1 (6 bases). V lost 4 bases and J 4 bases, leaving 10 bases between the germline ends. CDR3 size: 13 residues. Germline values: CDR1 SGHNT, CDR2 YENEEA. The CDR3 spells CASSSNRVETQYF. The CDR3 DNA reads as TGTGCCAGCAGCTCTAACAGGGTAGAGACCCAGTACTTC.

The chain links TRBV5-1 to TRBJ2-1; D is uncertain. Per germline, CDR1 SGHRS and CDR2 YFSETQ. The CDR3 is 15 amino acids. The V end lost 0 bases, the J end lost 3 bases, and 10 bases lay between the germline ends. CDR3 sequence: CASSLEPEFYNEQFF. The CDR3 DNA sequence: TGCGCCAGCAGCTTGGAACCTGAATTCTACAATGAGCAGTTCTTC.

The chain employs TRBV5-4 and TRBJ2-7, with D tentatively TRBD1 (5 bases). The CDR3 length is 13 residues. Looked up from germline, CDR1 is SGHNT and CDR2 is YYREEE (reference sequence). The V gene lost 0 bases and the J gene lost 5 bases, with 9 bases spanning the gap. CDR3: CASSLGGVNEQYF. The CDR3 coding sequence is TGTGCCAGCAGCTTGGGGGGCGTCAACGAGCAGTACTTC. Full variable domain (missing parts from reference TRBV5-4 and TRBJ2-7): ETGVTQSPTHLIKTRGQQVTLRCSSQSGHNTVSWYQQALGQGPQFIFQYYREEENGRGNFPPRFSGLQFPNYSSELNVNALELDDSALYLCASSLGGVNEQYFGPGTRLTVT.

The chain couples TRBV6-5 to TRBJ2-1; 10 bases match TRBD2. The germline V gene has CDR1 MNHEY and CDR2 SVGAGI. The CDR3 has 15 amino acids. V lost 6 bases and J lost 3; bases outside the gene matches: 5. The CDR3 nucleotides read TGTGCCAGCAGGCCTCTAGCGGGAGACTACAATGAGCAGTTCTTC. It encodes CASRPLAGDYNEQFF.

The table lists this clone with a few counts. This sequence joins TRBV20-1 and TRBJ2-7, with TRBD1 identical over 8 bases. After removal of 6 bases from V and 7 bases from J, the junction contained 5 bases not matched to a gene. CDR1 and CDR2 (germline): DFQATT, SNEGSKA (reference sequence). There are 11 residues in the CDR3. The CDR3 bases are TGCAGTGCGGACAGGGTTGGGGAGCAGTACTTC. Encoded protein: CSADRVGEQYF.

Here the CDR3 DNA reads TGTGCCAGTAGTATCCGGCAGGGACAGCCCCAGCATTTT. This sequence encodes CASSIRQGQPQHF. The chain couples TRBV19 to TRBJ1-5, with a possible D match to TRBD1 (5 bases). The CDR3 loop spans 13 amino acids. The germline V and J ends were trimmed by 3 bases and 7 bases, with 10 bases remaining between them. The germline V gene has CDR1 LNHDA and CDR2 SQIVND (reference sequence).

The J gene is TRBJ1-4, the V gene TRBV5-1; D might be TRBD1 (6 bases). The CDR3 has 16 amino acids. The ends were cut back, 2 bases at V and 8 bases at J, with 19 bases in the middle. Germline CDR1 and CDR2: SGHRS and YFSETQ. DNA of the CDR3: TGCGCCAGCAGCTTTCGTGAGGCACAGGGAACCGAAAAACTGTTTTTT. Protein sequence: CASSFREAQGTEKLFF.

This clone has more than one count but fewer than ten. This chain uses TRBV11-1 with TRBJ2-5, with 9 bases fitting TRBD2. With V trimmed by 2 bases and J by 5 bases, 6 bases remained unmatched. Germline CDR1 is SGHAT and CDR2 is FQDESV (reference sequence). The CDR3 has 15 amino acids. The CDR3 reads CASSLLAGEIETQYF. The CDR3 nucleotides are TGTGCCAGCAGCTTATTAGCGGGAGAAATTGAGACCCAGTACTTC.

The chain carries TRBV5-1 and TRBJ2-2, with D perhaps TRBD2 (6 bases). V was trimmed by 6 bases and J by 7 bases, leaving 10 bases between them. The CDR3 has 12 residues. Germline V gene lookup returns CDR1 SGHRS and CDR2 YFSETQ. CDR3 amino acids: CASTVGGGELFF. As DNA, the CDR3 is TGCGCCAGCACCGTGGGAGGCGGGGAGCTGTTTTTT.

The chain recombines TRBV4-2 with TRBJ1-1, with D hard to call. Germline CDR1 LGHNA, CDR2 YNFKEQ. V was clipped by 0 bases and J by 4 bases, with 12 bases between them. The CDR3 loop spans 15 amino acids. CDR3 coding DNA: TGTGCCAGCAGCCAAGAGGGCGTCGAGAGCACTGAAGCTTTCTTT. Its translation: CASSQEGVESTEAFF.